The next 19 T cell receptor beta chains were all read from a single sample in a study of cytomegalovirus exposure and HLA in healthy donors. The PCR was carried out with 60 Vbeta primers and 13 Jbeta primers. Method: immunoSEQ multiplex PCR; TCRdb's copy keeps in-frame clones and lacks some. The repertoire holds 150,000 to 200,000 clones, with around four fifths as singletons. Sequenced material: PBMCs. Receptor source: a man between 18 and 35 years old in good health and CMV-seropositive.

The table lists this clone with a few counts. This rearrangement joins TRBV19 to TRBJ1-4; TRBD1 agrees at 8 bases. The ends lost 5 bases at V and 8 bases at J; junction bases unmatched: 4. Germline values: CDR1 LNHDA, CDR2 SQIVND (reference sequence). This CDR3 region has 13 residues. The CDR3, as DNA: TGTGCCAGTAGTCAGACAGGGGAAGAAAAACTGTTTTTT. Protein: CASSQTGEEKLFF. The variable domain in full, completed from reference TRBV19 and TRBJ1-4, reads DGGITQSPKYLFRKEGQNVTLSCEQNLNHDAMYWYRQDPGQGLRLIYYSQIVNDFQKGDIAEGYSVSREKKESFPLTVTSAQKNPTAFYLCASSQTGEEKLFFGSGTQLSVL.

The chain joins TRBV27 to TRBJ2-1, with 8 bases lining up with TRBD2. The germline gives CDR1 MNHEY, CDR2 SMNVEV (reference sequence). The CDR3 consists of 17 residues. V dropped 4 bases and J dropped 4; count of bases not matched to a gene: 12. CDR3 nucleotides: TGTGCCAGCAGTTCTAGTGCGGGGCCGGGAGGGTACAATGAGCAGTTCTTC. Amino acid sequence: CASSSSAGPGGYNEQFF.

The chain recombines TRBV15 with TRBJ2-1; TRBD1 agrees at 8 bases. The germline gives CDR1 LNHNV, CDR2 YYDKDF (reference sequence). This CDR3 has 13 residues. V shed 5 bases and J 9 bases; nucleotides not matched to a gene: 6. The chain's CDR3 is CATSGGQGGEQFF. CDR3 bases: TGTGCCACCAGCGGTGGACAGGGCGGTGAGCAGTTCTTC.

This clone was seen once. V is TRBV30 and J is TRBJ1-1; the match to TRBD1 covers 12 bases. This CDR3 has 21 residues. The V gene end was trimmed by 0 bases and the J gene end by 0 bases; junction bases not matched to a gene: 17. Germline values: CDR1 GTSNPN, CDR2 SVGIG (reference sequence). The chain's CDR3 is CAWSVSLTDRDRGLMNTEAFF. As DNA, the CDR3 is TGTGCCTGGAGTGTATCTCTAACGGACCGGGACAGGGGGCTGATGAACACTGAAGCTTTCTTT. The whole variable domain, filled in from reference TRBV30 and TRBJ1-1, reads SQTIHQWPATLVQPVGSPLSLECTVEGTSNPNLYWYRQAAGRGLQLLFYSVGIGQISSEVPQNLSASRPQDRQFILSSKKLLLSDSGFYLCAWSVSLTDRDRGLMNTEAFFGQGTRLTVV.

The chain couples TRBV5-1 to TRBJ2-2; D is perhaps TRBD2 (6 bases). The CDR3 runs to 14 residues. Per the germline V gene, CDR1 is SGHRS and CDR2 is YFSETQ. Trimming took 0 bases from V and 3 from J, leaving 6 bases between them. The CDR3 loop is CASSLGGDTGELFF. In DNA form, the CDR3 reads TGCGCCAGCAGCTTGGGGGGGGACACCGGGGAGCTGTTTTTT.

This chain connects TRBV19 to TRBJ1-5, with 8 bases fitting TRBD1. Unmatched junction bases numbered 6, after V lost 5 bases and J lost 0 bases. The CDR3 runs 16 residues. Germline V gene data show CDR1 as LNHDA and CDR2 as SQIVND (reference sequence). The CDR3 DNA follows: TGTGCCAGTAGTGACAGGGGCCCGTATAGCAATCAGCCCCAGCATTTT. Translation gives CASSDRGPYSNQPQHF.

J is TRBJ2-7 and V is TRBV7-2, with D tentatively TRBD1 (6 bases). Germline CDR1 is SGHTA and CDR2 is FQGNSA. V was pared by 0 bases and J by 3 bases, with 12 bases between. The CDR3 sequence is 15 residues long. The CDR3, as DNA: TGTGCCAGCAGCTTAGCCGGACAGACCTACTACGAGCAGTACTTC. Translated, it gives CASSLAGQTYYEQYF. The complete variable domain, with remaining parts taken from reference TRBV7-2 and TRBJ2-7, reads GAGVSQSPSNKVTEKGKDVELRCDPISGHTALYWYRQSLGQGLEFLIYFQGNSAPDKSGLPSDRFSAERTGGSVSTLTIQRTQQEDSAVYLCASSLAGQTYYEQYFGPGTRLTVT.

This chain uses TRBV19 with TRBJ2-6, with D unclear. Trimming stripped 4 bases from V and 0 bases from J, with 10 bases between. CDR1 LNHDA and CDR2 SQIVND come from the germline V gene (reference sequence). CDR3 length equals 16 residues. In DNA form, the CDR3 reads TGTGCCAGTAGTAGGTCCCAGCGCTCTGGGGCCAACGTCCTGACTTTC. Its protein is CASSRSQRSGANVLTF. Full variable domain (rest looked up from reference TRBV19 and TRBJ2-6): DGGITQSPKYLFRKEGQNVTLSCEQNLNHDAMYWYRQDPGQGLRLIYYSQIVNDFQKGDIAEGYSVSREKKESFPLTVTSAQKNPTAFYLCASSRSQRSGANVLTFGAGSRLTVL.

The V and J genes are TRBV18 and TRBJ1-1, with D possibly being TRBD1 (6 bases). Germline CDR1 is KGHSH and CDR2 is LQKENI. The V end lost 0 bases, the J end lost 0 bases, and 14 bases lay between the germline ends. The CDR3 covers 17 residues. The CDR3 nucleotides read TGTGCCAGCTCACCACCGAGACAGGCGCTCATGAACACTGAAGCTTTCTTT. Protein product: CASSPPRQALMNTEAFF.

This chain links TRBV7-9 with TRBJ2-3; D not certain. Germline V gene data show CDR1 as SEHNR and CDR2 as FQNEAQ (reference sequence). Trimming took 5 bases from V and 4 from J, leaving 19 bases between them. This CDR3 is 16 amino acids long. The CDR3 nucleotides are TGTGCCAGCAGCCCGACCCAACTACGTATAGCAGATACGCAGTATTTT. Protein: CASSPTQLRIADTQYF.

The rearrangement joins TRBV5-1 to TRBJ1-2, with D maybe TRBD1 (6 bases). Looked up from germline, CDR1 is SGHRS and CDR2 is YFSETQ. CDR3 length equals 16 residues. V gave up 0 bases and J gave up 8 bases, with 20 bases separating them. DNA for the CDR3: TGCGCCAGCAGCTTGGCCGCGGACAGAACCCCGGAGGGCTACACCTTC. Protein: CASSLAADRTPEGYTF.

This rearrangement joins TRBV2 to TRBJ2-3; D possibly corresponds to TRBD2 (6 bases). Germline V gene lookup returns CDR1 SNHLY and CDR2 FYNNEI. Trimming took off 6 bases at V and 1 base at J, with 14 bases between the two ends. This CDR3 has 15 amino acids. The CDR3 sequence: CASSTSGLGTDTQYF. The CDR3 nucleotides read TGTGCCAGCAGCACCAGCGGGCTTGGCACAGATACGCAGTATTTT.

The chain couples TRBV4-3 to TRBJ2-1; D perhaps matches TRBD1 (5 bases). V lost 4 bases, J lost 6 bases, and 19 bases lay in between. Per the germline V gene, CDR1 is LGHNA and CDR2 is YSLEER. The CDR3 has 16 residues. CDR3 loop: CASSLTVQNRGNEQFF. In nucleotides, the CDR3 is TGCGCCAGCAGCCTAACCGTGCAAAATAGGGGCAATGAGCAGTTCTTC.

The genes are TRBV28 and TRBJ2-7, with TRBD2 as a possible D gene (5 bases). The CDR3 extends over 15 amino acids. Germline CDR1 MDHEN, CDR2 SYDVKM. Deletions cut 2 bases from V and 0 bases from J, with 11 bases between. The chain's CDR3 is CASSLGSGNSYEQYF. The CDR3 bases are TGTGCCAGCAGTTTAGGGAGCGGAAACTCCTACGAGCAGTACTTC.

DNA of the CDR3: TGTGCCAGCAGGGGACTAGCGGGAGTAGAGACCCAGTACTTC. This sequence encodes CASRGLAGVETQYF. The V call is TRBV6-5, the J call TRBJ2-5, with TRBD2 matching over 14 bases. The CDR3 length is 14 residues. CDR1 and CDR2 (germline): MNHEY, SVGAGI. Unmatched junction bases numbered 1, after V lost 6 bases and J lost 4 bases.

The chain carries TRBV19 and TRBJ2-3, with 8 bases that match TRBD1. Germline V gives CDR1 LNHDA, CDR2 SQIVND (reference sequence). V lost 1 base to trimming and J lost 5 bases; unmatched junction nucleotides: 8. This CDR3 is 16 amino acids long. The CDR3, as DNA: TGTGCCAGTAGTATAGGGGGCCAGGGGGCGAGAGATACGCAGTATTTT. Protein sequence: CASSIGGQGARDTQYF.

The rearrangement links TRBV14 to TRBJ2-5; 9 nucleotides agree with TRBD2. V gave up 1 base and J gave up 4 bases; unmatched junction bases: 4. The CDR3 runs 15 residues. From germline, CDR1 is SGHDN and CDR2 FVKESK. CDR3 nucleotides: TGTGCCAGCAGCCAAGTAACACTAGCGGGAGAGACCCAGTACTTC. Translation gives CASSQVTLAGETQYF.

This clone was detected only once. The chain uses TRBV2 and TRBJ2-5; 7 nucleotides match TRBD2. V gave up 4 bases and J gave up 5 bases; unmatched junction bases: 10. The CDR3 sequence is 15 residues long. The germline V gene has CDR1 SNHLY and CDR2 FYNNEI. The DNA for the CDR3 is TGTGCCAGCAGTGTGGAGGCGGGAGCCGAGGAGACCCAGTACTTC. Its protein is CASSVEAGAEETQYF.

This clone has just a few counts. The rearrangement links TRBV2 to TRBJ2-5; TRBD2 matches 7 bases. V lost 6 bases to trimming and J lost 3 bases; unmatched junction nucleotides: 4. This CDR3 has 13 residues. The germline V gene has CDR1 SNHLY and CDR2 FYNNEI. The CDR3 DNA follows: TGTGCCAGCAGGGGGGGGACCAAAGAGACCCAGTACTTC. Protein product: CASRGGTKETQYF.